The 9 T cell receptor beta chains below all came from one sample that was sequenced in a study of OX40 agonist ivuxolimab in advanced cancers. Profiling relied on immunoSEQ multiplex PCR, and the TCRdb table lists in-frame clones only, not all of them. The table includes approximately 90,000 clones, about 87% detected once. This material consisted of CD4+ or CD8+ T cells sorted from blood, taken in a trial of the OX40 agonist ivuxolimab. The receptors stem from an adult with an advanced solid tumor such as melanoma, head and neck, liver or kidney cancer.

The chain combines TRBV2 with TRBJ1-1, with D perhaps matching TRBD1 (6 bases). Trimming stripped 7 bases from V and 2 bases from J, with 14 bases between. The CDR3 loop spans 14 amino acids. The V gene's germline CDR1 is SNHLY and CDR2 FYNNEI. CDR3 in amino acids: CASNGGGSNTEAFF. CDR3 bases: TGTGCCAGCAATGGTGGGGGCTCCAACACTGAAGCTTTCTTT.

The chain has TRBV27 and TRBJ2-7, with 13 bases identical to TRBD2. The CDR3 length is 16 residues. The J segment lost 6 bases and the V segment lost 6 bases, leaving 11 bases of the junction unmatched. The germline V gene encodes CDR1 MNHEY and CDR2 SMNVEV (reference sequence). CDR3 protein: CASSRILAGGPIEQYV. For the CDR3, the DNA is TGTGCCAGCAGCCGCATACTAGCGGGAGGGCCTATCGAGCAGTACGTC.

Here the CDR3 reads CASSQEFPTGGYTDTQYF. CDR3 sequence (DNA): TGTGCCAGCAGCCAAGAGTTCCCCACAGGGGGATACACAGATACGCAGTATTTT. V gene TRBV4-2 combines with J gene TRBJ2-3; TRBD1 matches 8 bases. The V and J ends lost 0 bases and 2 bases, in that order; junction bases with no gene match: 10. The CDR3 is made up of 18 amino acids. Germline values: CDR1 LGHNA, CDR2 YNFKEQ.

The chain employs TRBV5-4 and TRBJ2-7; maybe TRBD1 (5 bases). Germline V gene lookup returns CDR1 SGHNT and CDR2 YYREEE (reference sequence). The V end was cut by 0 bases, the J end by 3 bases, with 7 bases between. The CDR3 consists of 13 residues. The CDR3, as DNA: TGTGCCAGCAGCTTGGATGACAGCTACGAGCAGTACTTC. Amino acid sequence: CASSLDDSYEQYF.

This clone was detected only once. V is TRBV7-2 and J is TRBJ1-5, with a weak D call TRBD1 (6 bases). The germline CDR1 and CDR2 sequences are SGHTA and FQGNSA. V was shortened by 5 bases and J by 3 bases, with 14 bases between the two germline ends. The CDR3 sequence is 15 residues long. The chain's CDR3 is CASSPGGGPNQPQHF. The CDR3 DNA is TGTGCCAGCAGCCCGGGGGGGGGCCCCAATCAGCCCCAGCATTTT.

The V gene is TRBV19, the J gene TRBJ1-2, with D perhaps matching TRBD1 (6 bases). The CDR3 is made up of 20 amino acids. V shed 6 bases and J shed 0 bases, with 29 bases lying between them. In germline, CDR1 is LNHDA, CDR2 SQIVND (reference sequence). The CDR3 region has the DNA TGTGCCAGTAGCACATTGGGCCCCCTCGGCCAGGGGCCAGCTAACTATGGCTACACCTTC. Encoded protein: CASSTLGPLGQGPANYGYTF.

The CDR3 region is CASSLGYSTDTQYF. The CDR3 region has the DNA TGTGCCAGCAGCTTGGGGTATAGCACAGATACGCAGTATTTT. The chain is built from TRBV11-3 and TRBJ2-3; D is ambiguous. Germline V gene lookup returns CDR1 SGHNT and CDR2 YENEEA. CDR3 length: 14 amino acids. Trimming removed 3 bases from V and 0 bases from J, with 7 bases in between.

This CDR3 is CASSFYGWEDSSGANVLTF. CDR3 sequence (DNA): TGTGCCAGCAGCTTTTACGGTTGGGAAGACAGCTCTGGGGCCAACGTCCTGACTTTC. This chain uses TRBV12-1 with TRBJ2-6; the table assigns TRBD1, which was not confirmed against the DNA. TRBV12-1 is an annotated pseudogene. This CDR3 has 19 amino acids.

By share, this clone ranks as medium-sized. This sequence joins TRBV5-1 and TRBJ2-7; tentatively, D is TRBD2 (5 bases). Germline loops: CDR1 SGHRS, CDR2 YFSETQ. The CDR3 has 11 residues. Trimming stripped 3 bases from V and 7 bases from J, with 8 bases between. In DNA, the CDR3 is TGCGCCAGCAGCTCCGGACTGGAGCAGTACTTC. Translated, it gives CASSSGLEQYF.